This entry lists 20 T cell receptor beta chains sequenced from one sample in a study of cytotoxic CD8 clonotypes in ibrutinib-treated CLL. The data were produced by immunoSEQ multiplex PCR, yet TCRdb's version contains in-frame clones alone and is incomplete. The data hold roughly 220,000 clones, with 75% to 85% observed a single time. The sequencing used PBMCs, collected after 12 months of ibrutinib treatment. The origin of the receptors is a human donor with chronic lymphocytic leukemia.

The chain uses TRBV4-1 and TRBJ2-3; no definite D call. The V end lost 1 base, the J end lost 6 bases, and 17 bases lay between the germline ends. The CDR3 runs 16 residues. Germline CDR1 reads MGHRA; CDR2 reads YSYEKL. The CDR3 protein is CASSQASGPLRDTQYF. In nucleotides, the CDR3 is TGCGCCAGCAGCCAAGCCTCCGGGCCCCTCCGGGATACGCAGTATTTT.

This clone was detected a few times. This rearrangement joins TRBV10-3 to TRBJ1-2, with TRBD1 identical over 7 bases. V trimming: 2 bases; J trimming: 4 bases; junction bases outside the gene matches: 7. CDR1 is ENHRY and CDR2 is SYGVKD in the germline V gene. The CDR3 spans 15 residues. The CDR3 region has the DNA TGTGCCATCAGTGAGACCCCACAGGGGCTCTATGGCTACACCTTC. It codes for CAISETPQGLYGYTF.

The genes are TRBV5-1 and TRBJ1-1; no reliable D call. V was pared by 5 bases and J by 0 bases, with 14 bases between. This CDR3 is built from 15 residues. CDR1 and CDR2 (germline): SGHRS, YFSETQ. The CDR3 sequence is CASSSGRAMNTEAFF. Written as DNA, the CDR3 is TGCGCCAGCAGTTCCGGACGGGCCATGAACACTGAAGCTTTCTTT.

V usage is TRBV5-1 and J usage is TRBJ2-7, with D possibly matching TRBD1 (7 bases). Germline assignment: CDR1 SGHRS and CDR2 YFSETQ. The V and J ends lost 3 bases and 1 base respectively, with 11 bases between them. The CDR3 spans 14 residues. The CDR3 bases are TGCGCCAGCAGCTGGGGGGACAGATCCTACGAGCAGTACTTC. It codes for CASSWGDRSYEQYF.

In this sample, this clone turned up once. This rearrangement joins TRBV5-1 to TRBJ2-7; unclear D gene. V was trimmed by 0 bases and J by 0 bases, leaving 13 bases between them. Germline V lookup: CDR1 SGHRS, CDR2 YFSETQ. The CDR3 extends over 16 amino acids. The CDR3 loop is CASSLVSVTSSYEQYF. The CDR3 bases are TGCGCCAGCAGCTTGGTGTCAGTTACGAGCTCCTACGAGCAGTACTTC.

This chain connects TRBV7-9 to TRBJ2-7; 12 bases fit TRBD1. The germline V gene encodes CDR1 SEHNR and CDR2 FQNEAQ (reference sequence). The CDR3 runs 15 residues. V dropped 5 bases and J dropped 5; count of bases not matched to a gene: 7. The CDR3 DNA is TGTGCCAGCAGCGAGCCGGGACAGGGGGCAGACGAGCAGTACTTC. Its translation is CASSEPGQGADEQYF.

The chain combines TRBV5-1 with TRBJ2-7; tentatively, D is TRBD1 (5 bases). Trimming shortened V by 1 base and J by 4 bases, and 18 bases separated the two germline ends. Germline V gene sequence: CDR1 SGHRS, CDR2 YFSETQ. The CDR3 is 16 amino acids. The CDR3 spells CASSLKDESGAYEQYF. The CDR3 DNA sequence: TGCGCCAGCAGCTTGAAAGACGAATCTGGGGCTTACGAGCAGTACTTC.

The V gene is TRBV21-1, the J gene TRBJ1-4; TRBD1 is the table's D call, not checked against the DNA. TRBV21-1 is a known pseudogene. This CDR3 is 16 amino acids long. CDR3 residues: CASSKDSGTANEKLFF. CDR3 coding DNA: TGTGCCAGCAGCAAAGACAGTGGGACAGCTAATGAAAAACTGTTTTTT.

This rearrangement joins TRBV19 to TRBJ2-7; 7 nucleotides agree with TRBD1. Germline V gene data show CDR1 as LNHDA and CDR2 as SQIVND (reference sequence). The CDR3 extends over 13 amino acids. V dropped 5 bases and J dropped 3; count of bases not matched to a gene: 4. In DNA, the CDR3 is TGTGCCAGTAGTCCGGGACAGCGCTACGAGCAGTACTTC. It yields the protein CASSPGQRYEQYF.

The chain uses TRBV6-5 and TRBJ1-2; D not resolved. The CDR3 contains 14 residues. V shed 5 bases and J shed 1 base, with 11 bases lying between them. CDR1 MNHEY and CDR2 SVGAGI come from the germline V gene. The CDR3 sequence is CASSIWGFNYGYTF. As DNA, the CDR3 is TGTGCCAGCAGTATTTGGGGATTTAACTATGGCTACACCTTC.

This CDR3 reads CASSPYPRTGSDTEAFF. CDR3 DNA sequence: TGTGCCAGCAGTCCCTACCCTCGGACAGGGAGCGACACTGAAGCTTTCTTT. This rearrangement joins TRBV28 to TRBJ1-1; 8 nucleotides agree with TRBD1. V dropped 5 bases and J dropped 3; count of bases not matched to a gene: 14. The CDR3 has 17 amino acids. Germline V gene sequence: CDR1 MDHEN, CDR2 SYDVKM.

V usage is TRBV18 and J usage is TRBJ2-5; D possibly corresponds to TRBD1 (6 bases). Germline V lookup: CDR1 KGHSH, CDR2 LQKENI. The CDR3 spans 14 residues. The germline V and J ends were trimmed by 0 bases and 5 bases, with 10 bases remaining between them. In DNA, the CDR3 is TGTGCCAGCTCACCACCGAATCAGGGGGAGACCCAGTACTTC. Translation: CASSPPNQGETQYF.

The chain links TRBV28 to TRBJ1-4; no reliable D call. Trimming left V 6 bases short and J 0 bases short, with 11 bases between. The germline gives CDR1 MDHEN, CDR2 SYDVKM. The CDR3 has 15 amino acids. The CDR3 DNA reads TGTGCCAGCAGCATATCCCAGGCAACTAATGAAAAACTGTTTTTT. It encodes CASSISQATNEKLFF. Using reference TRBV28 and TRBJ1-4 for the parts outside the CDR3, the full variable domain is DVKVTQSSRYLVKRTGEKVFLECVQDMDHENMFWYRQDPGLGLRLIYFSYDVKMKEKGDIPEGYSVSREKKERFSLILESASTNQTSMYLCASSISQATNEKLFFGSGTQLSVL.

The chain recombines TRBV28 with TRBJ1-2; D unresolved. Per the germline V gene, CDR1 is MDHEN and CDR2 is SYDVKM. The CDR3 extends over 13 amino acids. V lost 3 bases and J lost 4, with 9 bases in between. CDR3 protein: CASSLSPLYGYTF. DNA of the CDR3: TGTGCCAGCAGTTTGTCTCCCCTCTATGGCTACACCTTC.

About this clone: The sample has other DNA sequences that encode this CDR3 too. This rearrangement joins TRBV5-1 to TRBJ2-3; D is perhaps TRBD2 (5 bases). The CDR3 totals 14 residues. The V end was cut by 4 bases, the J end by 3 bases, with 12 bases between. Germline CDR1 reads SGHRS; CDR2 reads YFSETQ. The CDR3 DNA reads TGCGCCAGCAGCCTCGGGATCGCGACAGATACGCAGTATTTT. It specifies CASSLGIATDTQYF.

This CDR3 reads CASSESQEGSYNSPLHF. The DNA for the CDR3 is TGTGCCAGCAGCGAATCCCAGGAAGGCTCCTATAATTCACCCCTCCACTTT. V is TRBV13 and J is TRBJ1-6; D remains ambiguous. The CDR3 loop spans 17 amino acids. The ends were cut back, 5 bases at V and 0 bases at J, with 14 bases in the middle. CDR1 is PRHDT and CDR2 is FYEKMQ in the germline V gene (reference sequence).

V is TRBV29-1 and J is TRBJ1-4, with 7 bases fitting TRBD1. Germline-derived CDR1 and CDR2 are SQVTM and ANQGSEA. V gave up 5 bases and J gave up 1 base; unmatched junction bases: 4. This CDR3 comprises 14 residues. CDR3 loop: CSVRGGETNEKLFF. The DNA for the CDR3 is TGCAGCGTTCGAGGGGGCGAAACTAATGAAAAACTGTTTTTT.

The rearrangement uses TRBV19 and TRBJ2-5; D not resolved. With 6 bases removed from V and 1 base from J, the gap between germline ends came to 9 bases. The CDR3 runs 13 residues. Looked up from germline, CDR1 is LNHDA and CDR2 is SQIVND (reference sequence). This CDR3 reads CASRKRAQETQYF. DNA of the CDR3: TGTGCCAGTAGAAAAAGGGCCCAAGAGACCCAGTACTTC.

V and J are TRBV6-1 and TRBJ2-7; D may be TRBD2 (5 bases). Germline V gene lookup returns CDR1 MNHNS and CDR2 SASEGT. Between the trimmed V and J ends, which lost 5 bases and 11 bases, there was a span of 13 bases. The CDR3 extends over 11 amino acids. DNA for the CDR3: TGTGCCAGCAGTCCTGGGGTAGCGAAGTACTTC. Protein product: CASSPGVAKYF.

The chain combines TRBV9 with TRBJ1-6, with D tentatively TRBD1 (6 bases). The CDR3 length is 16 residues. V lost 0 bases to trimming and J lost 13 bases, with 20 bases between them. Germline assignment: CDR1 SGDLS and CDR2 YYNGEE. The CDR3 DNA reads as TGTGCCAGCAGCGTAGGGTCCCCACAACAGGGCGGTCCCCTCCACTTT. It is translated as CASSVGSPQQGGPLHF.